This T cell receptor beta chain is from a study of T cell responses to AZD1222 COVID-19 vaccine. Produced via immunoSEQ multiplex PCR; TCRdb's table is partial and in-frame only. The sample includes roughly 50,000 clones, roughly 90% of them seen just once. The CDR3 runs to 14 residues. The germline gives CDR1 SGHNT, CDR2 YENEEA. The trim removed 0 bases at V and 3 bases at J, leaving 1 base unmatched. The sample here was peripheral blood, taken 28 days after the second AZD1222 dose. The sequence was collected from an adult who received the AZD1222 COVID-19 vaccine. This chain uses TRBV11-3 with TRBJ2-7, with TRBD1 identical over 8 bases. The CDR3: CASSLDGQGYEQYF. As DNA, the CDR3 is TGTGCCAGCAGCTTAGATGGACAGGGCTACGAGCAGTACTTC.